This T cell receptor (beta chain) was observed in a study of blood T cell repertoires in COVID-19. Turning to the study itself: COVID-19 samples collected from the United States, Italy and Spain covered acute and convalescent phases. The cDNA or gDNA used as material had been derived from T cells, B-cell-depleted T cells, or PBMCs.

Per the study methods: How many nucleated cells were present was estimated from reference gene primer amplification. The method was immunoSEQ multiplex PCR; TCRdb's version includes in-frame clones alone and lacks a portion of them. V and J calls plus clone size are reproduced from that table; the DNA served to infer D and trimming. In the table there are around 190,000 clones, approximately 80% of which are singletons. The sequenced sample was peripheral blood. This clonotype was sampled from a human donor in a cohort sampled during active COVID-19.

The CDR3 protein is CASGGQGPREGLNTQYF. The CDR3 coding sequence is TGTGCCAGCGGGGGACAGGGGCCACGGGAGGGCTTAAATACGCAGTATTTT. The chain has TRBV28 and TRBJ2-3, with 10 bases lining up with TRBD1. The J segment lost 7 bases and the V segment lost 8 bases, leaving 18 bases of the junction unmatched. The CDR3 length is 17 residues. Germline V gene sequence: CDR1 MDHEN, CDR2 SYDVKM.